These 9 T cell receptor beta chains came from one sample sequenced in a study of OX40 agonist ivuxolimab in advanced cancers. The data were produced by immunoSEQ multiplex PCR, yet TCRdb's version contains in-frame clones alone and is incomplete. This table holds 40,000 to 45,000 clones, approximately 90% found once. Sequencing used CD4+ or CD8+ T cells sorted from blood, obtained in a trial of the OX40 agonist ivuxolimab. The receptors here all came from an adult with an advanced solid tumor such as melanoma, head and neck, liver or kidney cancer.

The table lists this clone with a count of one. The chain recombines TRBV6-1 with TRBJ2-2; 7 positions match TRBD1. The germline V gene has CDR1 MNHNS and CDR2 SASEGT. CDR3 length equals 13 residues. The V gene end was trimmed by 6 bases and the J gene end by 5 bases; junction bases not matched to a gene: 3. The chain's CDR3 is CASSATGTGELFF. CDR3 bases: TGTGCCAGCAGCGCGACAGGGACCGGGGAGCTGTTTTTT.

The rearrangement links TRBV15 to TRBJ2-5; D may correspond to TRBD1 or TRBD2 (5 bases each). V was cut by 5 bases and J by 2 bases, with 12 bases left in between. The CDR3 spans 14 residues. Germline V gene data show CDR1 as LNHNV and CDR2 as YYDKDF (reference sequence). This chain's CDR3 is CATSRTGTQETQYF. CDR3 DNA: TGTGCCACCAGCCGAACCGGGACGCAAGAGACCCAGTACTTC.

The chain has TRBV27 and TRBJ1-1; D not resolved. Between the trimmed V and J ends, which lost 10 bases and 7 bases, there was a span of 19 bases. CDR1 is MNHEY, CDR2 SMNVEV, per germline (reference sequence). This CDR3 has 13 amino acids. DNA for the CDR3: TGTGCCACCCGATCCTTGGGGTACAGTGAAGCTTTCTTT. Translation gives CATRSLGYSEAFF.

The chain combines TRBV5-1 with TRBJ2-3, with D maybe TRBD1 (8 bases). Trimming removed 4 bases at V and 2 bases at J, with 23 bases between. CDR1 is SGHRS, CDR2 YFSETQ, per germline. This CDR3 has 18 residues. The CDR3 bases are TGCGCCAGCAGCCCGAGCGGGACAGGCCTTCTTTACACAGATACGCAGTATTTT. Protein sequence: CASSPSGTGLLYTDTQYF.

The rearrangement uses TRBV7-9 and TRBJ2-1; 9 bases are shared with TRBD2. Germline values: CDR1 SEHNR, CDR2 FQNEAQ (reference sequence). The CDR3 spans 15 residues. J gave up 2 bases and V 5 bases, and 4 bases lay outside the gene matches. This CDR3 is CASSKTSGPYNEQFF. The DNA for the CDR3 is TGTGCCAGCAGCAAAACTAGCGGGCCCTACAATGAGCAGTTCTTC.

The chain is built from TRBV7-9 and TRBJ1-1; the D is unclear. The V end was cut by 2 bases, the J end by 2 bases, with 9 bases between. The germline V gene has CDR1 SEHNR and CDR2 FQNEAQ (reference sequence). This CDR3 has 14 residues. DNA for the CDR3: TGTGCCAGCAGCTTATTTGGGGAAAACACTGAAGCTTTCTTT. It specifies CASSLFGENTEAFF.

The V gene is TRBV2, the J gene TRBJ2-7, with D possibly matching TRBD2 (10 bases). Germline CDR1 reads SNHLY; CDR2 reads FYNNEI. V dropped 1 base and J dropped 0 bases, with 22 bases sitting between them. CDR3 length: 19 residues. The chain's CDR3 is CASSEDRGLAGAFSYEQYF. The CDR3 coding sequence is TGTGCCAGCAGTGAAGACAGGGGGCTAGCGGGAGCTTTCTCCTACGAGCAGTACTTC. Supplemented by reference TRBV2 and TRBJ2-7, the full variable domain reads EPEVTQTPSHQVTQMGQEVILRCVPISNHLYFYWYRQILGQKVEFLVSFYNNEISEKSEIFDDQFSVERPDGSNFTLKIRSTKLEDSAMYFCASSEDRGLAGAFSYEQYFGPGTRLTVT.

The chain has TRBV19 and TRBJ1-2, with D perhaps matching TRBD1 (5 bases). This CDR3 has 15 amino acids. Germline V gives CDR1 LNHDA, CDR2 SQIVND (reference sequence). V gave up 6 bases and J gave up 1 base, with 15 bases separating them. The CDR3 bases are TGTGCCAGTAGCCCGTTTGGGGGGAGTAACTATGGCTACACCTTC. It encodes CASSPFGGSNYGYTF.

The chain links TRBV10-3 to TRBJ2-7; D not resolved. The germline V and J ends were trimmed by 2 bases and 0 bases, with 11 bases remaining between them. Per germline, CDR1 ENHRY and CDR2 SYGVKD. This CDR3 region has 15 residues. CDR3 region: CAISEEKELSYEQYF. The CDR3 DNA reads as TGTGCCATCAGTGAGGAAAAGGAACTCTCCTACGAGCAGTACTTC.